Detailed here is one TCR beta chain. This clonotype was seen ten or more times. Its target antigen remains unknown. Qualities for individual bases were not recorded, and no much larger clone is one base off. This sample was included in a study of T-cell reconstitution after alpha-beta-depleted transplantation in children (dated by TCRdb to 2016 to 2017). General notes on the study: The study quantitatively tracked T-cell immune reconstitution after TCRalphabeta/CD19-depleted allogeneic hematopoietic cell transplantation in children using TCR repertoire profiling. Results and caveats for the whole study, not just this receptor: The frequencies of hyperexpanded clones fell over the following months, and after one year, T-cell counts and TCRbeta diversity were mostly attributed to newly produced T cells. About two months after transplant, the apparently early recovery of alphabetaT-cell counts reportedly depended on just several hundred clones that had expanded rapidly and came from non-depleted graft cells. In some patients, the high TCRbeta diversity seen at day 60 was put down to recipient T cells and intrathymic progenitors that had survived conditioning.

The receptor library was made with PCR. TCRdb names Illumina HiSeq 2500 as the instrument used. Molecular barcoding was employed in the preparation of TCR libraries, with unique molecular identifiers being used to normalize TCRbeta repertoire quantification. The raw public reads went through TCRdb reprocessing: fastp at Q25, MiXCR clone calling, in-frame beta chains kept. Duplicate CDR3 protein sequences are folded into a single record with the most common DNA and genes. In all, the sample holds 670,000 or so distinct CDR3 sequences, and about an eighth of those were seen once. Of the sample, 0.79% is held by the ten largest clones. V loses 3 bases, J loses 6 bases, and the germline ends lie 10 bases apart. Looking up the germline V gene (reference sequence) yields CDR1 SEHNR and CDR2 FQNEAQ. From the cysteine up to the phenylalanine, the CDR3 has a length of 13 residues. CDR3 DNA is the only sequence kept; it has 39 bases, read in frame from the first base.

Read against the paper, the sample's treatment or condition label means: allogeneic hematopoietic cell transplantation with graft depleted of TCRalphabeta T cells and CD19 B cells. The children who served as transplant recipients had been given grafts of TCRalphabeta/CD19-depleted allogeneic hematopoietic cells. The sample was PBMCs, taken before TCRalphabeta/CD19-depleted stem cell transplant. The clonotype originates from a girl aged 2 to 10 with congenital amegakaryocytic thrombocytopenia, due to receive a stem cell transplant. The sequence joins TRBV7-9 to TRBJ2-3, with the D gene not confidently named. The CDR3 loop reads CASSFDGADTQYF. Here is the DNA: TGTGCCAGCAGCTTTGACGGAGCCGATACGCAGTATTTT. The entire variable domain, with the stretches around the CDR3 drawn from the reference TRBV7-9 and TRBJ2-3 proteins, is DTGVSQNPRHKITKRGQNVTFRCDPISEHNRLYWYRQTLGQGPEFLTYFQNEAQLEKSRLLSDRFSAERPKGSFSTLEIQRTEQGDSAMYLCASSFDGADTQYFGPGTRLTVL.